This paragraph reports one TCR beta chain. This entry comes from a study of T cell clones after liver transplantation. Study overall: Third-party-reactive TCRbeta sequences from pre-transplant mixed lymphocyte reactions served as antigen-independent comparators.

The V and J ends lost 8 bases and 0 bases respectively, with 14 bases between them. CDR3 length: 15 residues. CDR1 LNHDA and CDR2 SQIVND come from the germline V gene (reference sequence). The table came from immunoSEQ multiplex PCR; TCRdb's copy has only in-frame clones and leaves some out. The data hold approximately 55,000 clones, with about 67% observed a single time. The chain recombines TRBV19 with TRBJ2-1; TRBD2 might be the D (5 bases). The sample in question was CD4+ T cells from blood, obtained approximately 54 months after liver transplant. This TCR was recovered from a human patient who received a liver transplant. T cells may partly derive from the graft donor. The CDR3 is CASQEGLSSYNEQFF. The CDR3 nucleotides read TGTGCCAGTCAAGAGGGCCTTAGCTCCTACAATGAGCAGTTCTTC.